One sample yielded the 29 T cell receptor beta chains listed below, sequenced in a study of read filtering for tumor transcriptome and immune sequencing. The library was built from around 0.4 ug RNA with molecular barcoded adaptors for alpha/delta and beta/gamma chains. One entry per CDR3 protein results from TCRdb running MiXCR on the reads. This sample has about 130,000 distinct CDR3 sequences, with roughly 13% found just once. Sequenced: a population of CD138-negative cells sorted from bone marrow. The receptors stem from a donor aged 40 or older with multiple myeloma.

A note on this clonotype: This may come from a read error, since a much larger clone is one base off. This is likely a read error, given that the CDR3 carries no conserved phenylalanine or tryptophan at its end. The rearrangement joins TRBV7-9 to TRBJ2-3; weak D call: TRBD2 (6 bases). V was clipped by 1 base and J by 8 bases, with 10 bases between them. The V gene's germline CDR1 is SEHNR and CDR2 FQNEAQ (reference sequence). The CDR3 has 13 amino acids. CDR3 coding DNA: TGTGCCAGCAGCTTAGTAGTGGGGGGTACGCAGTATCTT. It yields the protein CASSLVVGGTQYL.

This clonotype was observed at least ten times. This chain connects TRBV11-2 to TRBJ2-1; D unresolved. V was trimmed by 2 bases and J by 8 bases, leaving 13 bases between them. The CDR3 totals 14 residues. CDR1 is SGHAT and CDR2 is FQNNGV in the germline V gene. The CDR3 region has the DNA TGTGCCAGCAGCTTACTAGTCGGGTCGTATGAGCAGTTCTTC. Its protein product is CASSLLVGSYEQFF.

This clonotype was counted many times. V is TRBV7-2 and J is TRBJ2-1; D may be TRBD1 (5 bases). Trimming took 5 bases from V and 0 from J, leaving 11 bases between them. The CDR3 is 15 amino acids. The germline CDR1 and CDR2 sequences are SGHTA and FQGNSA. CDR3 in DNA: TGTGCCAGCAGCCCGACAGCGAGCTCCTACAATGAGCAGTTCTTC. Its protein product is CASSPTASSYNEQFF. Supplemented by reference TRBV7-2 and TRBJ2-1, the full variable domain reads GAGVSQSPSNKVTEKGKDVELRCDPISGHTALYWYRQSLGQGLEFLIYFQGNSAPDKSGLPSDRFSAERTGGSVSTLTIQRTQQEDSAVYLCASSPTASSYNEQFFGPGTRLTVL.

This clonotype was detected many times. This chain joins TRBV12-3 or TRBV12-4 and TRBJ1-6; D call uncertain. The CDR3 runs to 14 residues. Deletions cut 3 bases from V and 7 bases from J, with 10 bases between. The CDR3 protein is CASSFSVVNSPLHF. CDR3 sequence (DNA): TGTGCCAGCAGTTTTTCAGTAGTAAATTCACCCCTCCACTTT.

There are many counts of this clonotype. The chain combines TRBV7-2 with TRBJ2-1; 10 nucleotides align to TRBD2. V dropped 2 bases and J dropped 6; count of bases not matched to a gene: 4. This CDR3 region has 15 residues. Germline V lookup: CDR1 SGHTA, CDR2 FQGNSA. This CDR3 reads CASSLSGGAFNEQFF. Here the CDR3 DNA reads TGTGCCAGCAGCTTAAGCGGGGGGGCTTTCAATGAGCAGTTCTTC.

As for this clonotype: A much bigger clone sits one base away, suggesting this may be a read error. This sequence joins TRBV7-7 and TRBJ2-1, with a tentative D call TRBD2 (5 bases). The CDR3 covers 14 residues. The germline CDR1 and CDR2 sequences are SSHAT and FNYEAQ (reference sequence). DNA of the CDR3: TGTGCTGGCAGCCCCGGACTCCAAGGGAATGAGCAGTTCTTC. Encoded protein: CAGSPGLQGNEQFF.

This clonotype was recorded at least ten times. The CDR3 DNA is TGTGCCAGCAGTCCGACAGGGGGCCTGCCCCAGCATTTT. It yields the protein CASSPTGGLPQHF. The rearrangement links TRBV6-6 to TRBJ1-5; 10 positions agree with TRBD1. This CDR3 region has 13 residues. The germline V gene has CDR1 MNHNY and CDR2 SVGAGI (reference sequence). J lost 9 bases, V lost 5 bases, and 4 bases had no gene match.

Many counts were recorded for this clonotype. This sequence joins TRBV6-1 and TRBJ2-1, with D tentatively TRBD1 (5 bases). CDR1 and CDR2 from the germline V gene are MNHNS and SASEGT. CDR3 length: 12 amino acids. Trimming left V 5 bases short and J 9 bases short, with 11 bases between. The CDR3 loop is CASSLGEFEQFF. The DNA for the CDR3 is TGTGCCAGCAGTCTAGGGGAATTTGAGCAGTTCTTC.

This clonotype was detected many times. The CDR3 region has the DNA TGTGCCACCAGCAGAGAGCGGGGGTCGGGTCAAGAGACCCAGTACTTC. Protein product: CATSRERGSGQETQYF. This chain joins TRBV15 and TRBJ2-5; 7 bases are a match to TRBD2. Trimming cost V 0 bases and J 2 bases; bases outside gene matches: 6. Germline values: CDR1 LNHNV, CDR2 YYDKDF (reference sequence). The CDR3 loop spans 16 amino acids.

This clonotype was counted at least ten times. The V gene is TRBV15, the J gene TRBJ2-4; 9 bases map to TRBD2. The CDR3 length is 17 residues. The germline V gene has CDR1 LNHNV and CDR2 YYDKDF (reference sequence). With 0 bases clipped from V and 3 bases from J, the junction kept 6 bases outside the gene matches. The CDR3 spells CATSRDSSGIGKNIQYF. Written as DNA, the CDR3 is TGTGCCACCAGCAGAGATTCTAGCGGGATAGGCAAAAACATTCAGTACTTC.

Comment on this clonotype: A much larger clone lies one base from this, so it may be a read error. The CDR3 coding sequence is TGCGCCAGCAGCGTGGGGGCCGGGGCTCAAGAGACCCAGTACTTC. Amino acid sequence: CASSVGAGAQETQYF. The genes are TRBV5-1 and TRBJ2-5; maybe TRBD1 (6 bases). Germline CDR1 SGHRS, CDR2 YFSETQ. The CDR3 sequence is 15 residues long. V lost 4 bases and J lost 2, with 15 bases in between.

This clonotype has ten or more counts. This chain's CDR3 is CASSYSGGGTGVNEQFF. In DNA form, the CDR3 reads TGTGCCAGCAGTTACTCAGGGGGGGGGACAGGGGTCAATGAGCAGTTCTTC. The genes are TRBV6-5 and TRBJ2-1, with 10 bases fitting TRBD1. CDR1 is MNHEY and CDR2 is SVGAGI in the germline V gene. The V segment lost 0 bases and the J segment 6 bases; nucleotides outside the gene matches: 8. The CDR3 is made up of 17 amino acids.

This clonotype was recorded many times. This sequence joins TRBV7-2 and TRBJ2-5, with TRBD2 matching 10 bases. V was clipped by 1 base and J by 7 bases; unmatched bases: 9. The CDR3 is made up of 16 amino acids. Per germline, CDR1 SGHTA and CDR2 FQGNSA. CDR3 in amino acids: CASSLGRGSGGRTQYF. CDR3 sequence (DNA): TGTGCCAGCAGCTTAGGCCGGGGTAGCGGGGGGCGGACCCAGTACTTC.

There are many counts of this clonotype. The V call is TRBV14, the J call TRBJ2-7; 10 positions match TRBD1. This CDR3 has 18 amino acids. In germline, CDR1 is SGHDN, CDR2 FVKESK. The junction had 16 bases not matched to a gene; V was cut back by 4 bases and J by 4 bases. CDR3 in DNA: TGTGCCAGCAGCCCAGAGGACAGGGGGTGGCCCAGATCTTACGAGCAGTACTTC. This gives the protein CASSPEDRGWPRSYEQYF.

The V and J genes are TRBV7-9 and TRBJ2-3; D not certain. This CDR3 is 17 amino acids long. Trimming pared 5 bases from V and 0 bases from J, leaving 18 bases between. Looked up from germline, CDR1 is SEHNR and CDR2 is FQNEAQ (reference sequence). CDR3 amino acids: CASSLDPFRQSTDTQYF. The CDR3 DNA sequence: TGTGCCAGCAGCCTTGATCCTTTCAGGCAGAGCACAGATACGCAGTATTTT.

In its sample, this clonotype was seen many times. The CDR3 protein is CASSLGGGGNQETQYF. The CDR3 nucleotides are TGTGCCAGCAGCTTAGGCGGCGGCGGAAACCAAGAGACCCAGTACTTC. The chain links TRBV7-9 to TRBJ2-5; D remains ambiguous. CDR3 size: 16 residues. Germline loops: CDR1 SEHNR, CDR2 FQNEAQ (reference sequence). The germline V and J ends were trimmed by 1 base and 0 bases, with 12 bases remaining between them.

This clonotype was seen ten or more times. The chain combines TRBV6-1 with TRBJ2-3; D uncertain. Trimming took off 3 bases at V and 7 bases at J, with 5 bases between the two ends. CDR1 is MNHNS, CDR2 SASEGT, per germline. The CDR3 runs 11 residues. The DNA of the CDR3 is TGTGCCAGCAGTGAGTACTATACGCAGTATTTT. This gives the protein CASSEYYTQYF.

This clonotype was picked up many times. This rearrangement joins TRBV5-1 to TRBJ2-1, with D perhaps matching TRBD2 (5 bases). The CDR3 is 14 residues long. Trimming took 0 bases from V and 9 from J, leaving 13 bases between them. Germline values: CDR1 SGHRS, CDR2 YFSETQ. Here the CDR3 reads CASSLEPGVSEQFF. In nucleotides, the CDR3 is TGCGCCAGCAGCTTGGAGCCCGGGGTGAGTGAGCAGTTCTTC. Full variable domain (rest looked up from reference TRBV5-1 and TRBJ2-1): KAGVTQTPRYLIKTRGQQVTLSCSPISGHRSVSWYQQTPGQGLQFLFEYFSETQRNKGNFPGRFSGRQFSNSRSEMNVSTLELGDSALYLCASSLEPGVSEQFFGPGTRLTVL.

This clonotype was seen many times. The J gene is TRBJ2-5, the V gene TRBV7-9; TRBD2 agrees at 9 bases. Germline trimming cut 5 bases from V and 2 bases from J; bases unmatched to any gene: 12. The CDR3 is 17 amino acids. Germline-derived CDR1 and CDR2 are SEHNR and FQNEAQ (reference sequence). In DNA form, the CDR3 reads TGTGCCAGCAGCCTAGGGCGGCTAGCGGGATCTCAAGAGACCCAGTACTTC. Protein sequence: CASSLGRLAGSQETQYF.

This clonotype was seen at least ten times. This CDR3 is CASSLFTSGRANEQFF. The DNA for the CDR3 is TGCGCCAGCAGCCTCTTCACTAGCGGGAGGGCAAATGAGCAGTTCTTC. The chain carries TRBV5-1 and TRBJ2-1; the match to TRBD2 covers 13 bases. The junction had 8 bases not matched to a gene; V was cut back by 4 bases and J by 7 bases. Germline lookup yields CDR1 SGHRS and CDR2 YFSETQ. CDR3 size: 16 residues. Looking up the rest from reference TRBV5-1 and TRBJ2-1 gives the full variable domain: KAGVTQTPRYLIKTRGQQVTLSCSPISGHRSVSWYQQTPGQGLQFLFEYFSETQRNKGNFPGRFSGRQFSNSRSEMNVSTLELGDSALYLCASSLFTSGRANEQFFGPGTRLTVL.

The chain uses TRBV4-1 and TRBJ2-7, with TRBD2 matching 9 bases. Germline CDR1 reads MGHRA; CDR2 reads YSYEKL. Losses at the gene ends were 1 base for V and 6 bases for J; bases not matched to a gene: 10. The CDR3 has 16 residues. CDR3 residues: CASSQAPPSGNGEQYF. CDR3 coding DNA: TGCGCCAGCAGCCAAGCGCCCCCTAGCGGGAATGGCGAGCAGTACTTC.

As concerns this clonotype: A much larger clonotype is one base distant, so this may be a read error. The gene calls are TRBV11-3 and TRBJ2-3; D may be TRBD2 (7 bases). The V end was cut by 1 base, the J end by 2 bases, with 13 bases between. The CDR3 is 16 amino acids. The germline V gene encodes CDR1 SGHNT and CDR2 YENEEA. The CDR3 DNA reads TGTGCCAGCAGCTTAGGAGGGGGGGCTACCACAGATACGCAGTATTTT. It translates to CASSLGGGATTDTQYF.

This clonotype appeared many times. The chain carries TRBV18 and TRBJ2-7, with a possible D match to TRBD1 (6 bases). The CDR3 contains 13 residues. The germline gives CDR1 KGHSH, CDR2 LQKENI. Between the trimmed V and J ends, which lost 3 bases and 1 base, there was a span of 7 bases. DNA for the CDR3: TGTGCCAGCTCACCCGGACAGTCCTACGAGCAGTACTTC. It encodes CASSPGQSYEQYF. The whole variable domain, filled in from reference TRBV18 and TRBJ2-7, reads NAGVMQNPRHLVRRRGQEARLRCSPMKGHSHVYWYRQLPEEGLKFMVYLQKENIIDESGMPKERFSAEFPKEGPSILRIQQVVRGDSAAYFCASSPGQSYEQYFGPGTRLTVT.

This clonotype was counted only a few times. This may arise from a read error, as a much more abundant clone is one base away. The V and J genes are TRBV3-1 and TRBJ1-5, with 11 bases that match TRBD1. J was trimmed by 6 bases and V by 4 bases; bases with no gene match: 2. The germline CDR1 and CDR2 sequences are LGHDT and YNNKEL (reference sequence). The CDR3 is made up of 14 amino acids. CDR3 loop: CASSLGQGAQPQHF. The CDR3 DNA is TGTGCCAGCAGCCTCGGACAGGGGGCTCAGCCCCAGCATTTT.

This clonotype was counted many times. The chain has TRBV29-1 and TRBJ1-1; 7 bases map to TRBD1. This CDR3 region has 13 residues. The junction had 4 bases not matched to a gene; V was cut back by 5 bases and J by 1 base. Germline loops: CDR1 SQVTM, CDR2 ANQGSEA. Here the CDR3 DNA reads TGCAGCGTTCAACAGGGGAAGAACACTGAAGCTTTCTTT. Translation: CSVQQGKNTEAFF.

There are a few counts of this clonotype. The final CDR3 position lacks the conserved phenylalanine or tryptophan, pointing to a likely read error. The chain employs TRBV20-1 and TRBJ2-5; tentatively, D is TRBD2 (5 bases). CDR3 length: 15 amino acids. Trimming pared 4 bases from V and 5 bases from J, leaving 20 bases between. Germline lookup yields CDR1 DFQATT and CDR2 SNEGSKA (reference sequence). The CDR3 DNA sequence: TGCAGTGCTATCGACGCTAGCCCCGGCGGGGAGACCCAGTACCTC. Amino acids: CSAIDASPGGETQYL.

This clonotype was recorded many times. The chain's CDR3 is CASSLGPDSSYEQYF. The CDR3 DNA follows: TGCGCCAGCAGCTTGGGGCCAGATAGCTCCTACGAGCAGTACTTC. The genes are TRBV5-1 and TRBJ2-7, with D uncertain. Trimming cost V 0 bases and J 0 bases, with 10 bases left between them. CDR3 length equals 15 residues. Germline-derived CDR1 and CDR2 are SGHRS and YFSETQ.

The chain has TRBV5-1 and TRBJ2-5, with TRBD1 as a possible D gene (6 bases). The germline CDR1 and CDR2 sequences are SGHRS and YFSETQ. V lost 0 bases and J 0 bases, leaving 9 bases between the germline ends. The CDR3 loop spans 15 amino acids. The CDR3: CASSLGDKNQETQYF. The CDR3 DNA reads TGCGCCAGCAGCTTGGGGGACAAAAACCAAGAGACCCAGTACTTC.

This clonotype was seen more than once but under ten times. The chain couples TRBV6-1 to TRBJ2-5; no clear D. The CDR3 length is 14 residues. Trimming stripped 6 bases from V and 1 base from J, with 12 bases between. CDR1 is MNHNS and CDR2 is SASEGT in the germline V gene. The CDR3 DNA is TGTGCCAGCAGCGACCCCCCCAGCCAAGAGACCCAGTACTTC. The encoded protein is CASSDPPSQETQYF.